This TCR beta chain emerged from a study of post-analysis software for immune sequencing data (dated by TCRdb to about 2015). As for the study more broadly: Relapsing-remitting, secondary progressive and progressive-relapsing multiple sclerosis were recorded as disease courses, and subtype annotation was lacking for some patients. A subset of samples was prepared in parallel using single-end sample barcoding, then pooled and co-amplified after Illumina adapter ligation. Patient repertoires were compared against some twelve previously published healthy control repertoires from donors aged about 6 to 27 years. Points the paper makes about the study in general: Significantly higher frequencies in patients than in controls were found for a few TRBV segments, including TRBV5-6, TRBV5-1 and TRBV20-1. The multiple sclerosis patient group was slightly younger than the control group. Strong co-clustering of samples prepared in the same batch was shown by direct clustering with F measure, prompting a batch-effect correction. Compared with controls, multiple sclerosis patients had significantly lower normalized Chao1 diversity, a finding suggesting substantial peripheral T-cell clonal expansion.

To demonstrate the VDJtools post-analysis software, TCR beta repertoires were profiled from the peripheral blood of 13 young patients with multiple sclerosis. Multiple sclerosis patients were children and adolescents aged roughly 6 to 17 years. The CDR3, from cysteine to phenylalanine, totals 16 residues. Of all the DNA, just the CDR3 is kept, 48 bases in frame from base 1. For this chain, trimming is 3 bases at the V end and 6 bases at the J end, and the number of junction bases without a gene match is 9. CDR1 and CDR2, per the germline V gene, are SGHTA and FQGNSA. The library was prepared using PCR. Data came from an Illumina HiSeq 2500. Unique molecular identifiers were incorporated into TCR beta cDNA libraries to reduce PCR and sequencing biases. Per 1 to 10 million input T cells, approximately 500,000 cDNA molecules were obtained, such that each molecule approximated one T cell. Patient libraries were prepared and sequenced with the same protocol used for the earlier healthy control dataset. Samples belonging to the same batch were prepared together, multiplexed and sequenced on a shared HiSeq lane. As for the authors' bioinformatics: MIGEC handled the raw barcoded reads, throwing out single-read molecular identifier groups before consensus assembly and CDR3 extraction. VDJtools was used for post-analysis of the clonotype tables, with diversity normalized by down-sampling every dataset to the smallest sample size. In repertoire overlap clustering, CDR3 amino acid sequences, but not nucleotide sequences, were matched to correct batch-related cross-sample contamination. TCRdb reprocessing: public reads trimmed at Q25 with fastp, clones called with MiXCR, in-frame beta chains kept. Records with the same CDR3 protein are collapsed into one entry carrying the most frequent genes and DNA. None of the V and J calls come from the authors' own analysis; TCRdb made them. In this sample the table shows around 200,000 distinct CDR3 sequences, 29% of which occur a single time. The ten biggest clones cover roughly 3.5% of the sample.

Comments on this clonotype: No cognate antigen has been identified for it. One base away there is no much larger clone; base qualities are not given.

The sample comprised blood. Recombination connected TRBV7-2 to TRBJ2-7; 12 nucleotides in the junction match TRBD2. The origin of this receptor is a girl aged 2 to 17 with multiple sclerosis. CDR3 loop: CASSFVGLAGSAEQYF. The DNA reads as follows: TGTGCCAGCAGCTTCGTCGGACTAGCGGGGTCGGCCGAGCAGTACTTC.